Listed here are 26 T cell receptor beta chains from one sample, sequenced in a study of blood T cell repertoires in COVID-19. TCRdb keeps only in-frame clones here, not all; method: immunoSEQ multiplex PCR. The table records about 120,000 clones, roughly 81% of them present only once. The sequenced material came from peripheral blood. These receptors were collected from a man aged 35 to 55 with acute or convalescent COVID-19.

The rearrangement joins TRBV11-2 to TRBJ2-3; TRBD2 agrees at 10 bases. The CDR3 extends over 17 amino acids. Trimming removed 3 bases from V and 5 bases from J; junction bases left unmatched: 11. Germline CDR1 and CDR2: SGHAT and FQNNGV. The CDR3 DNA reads TGTGCCAGCAGCTTGAGACTAGCGGGTGATCCACGAGATACGCAGTATTTT. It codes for CASSLRLAGDPRDTQYF. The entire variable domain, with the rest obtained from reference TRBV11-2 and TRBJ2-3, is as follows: EAGVAQSPRYKIIEKRQSVAFWCNPISGHATLYWYQQILGQGPKLLIQFQNNGVVDDSQLPKDRFSAERLKGVDSTLKIQPAKLEDSAVYLCASSLRLAGDPRDTQYFGPGTRLTVL.

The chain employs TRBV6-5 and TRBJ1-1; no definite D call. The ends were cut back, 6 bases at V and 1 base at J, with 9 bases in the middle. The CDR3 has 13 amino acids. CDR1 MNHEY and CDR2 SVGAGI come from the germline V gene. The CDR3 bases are TGTGCCAGCAGGGCCCGGGAGAACACTGAAGCTTTCTTT. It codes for CASRARENTEAFF.

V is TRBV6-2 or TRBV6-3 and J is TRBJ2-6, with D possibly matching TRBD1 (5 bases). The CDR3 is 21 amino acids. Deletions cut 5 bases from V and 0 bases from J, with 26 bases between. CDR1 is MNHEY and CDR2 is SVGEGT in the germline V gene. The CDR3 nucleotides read TGTGCCAGCAGTATCTTCCCCTCAACGGACACCTCACACTCTGGGGCCAACGTCCTGACTTTC. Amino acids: CASSIFPSTDTSHSGANVLTF.

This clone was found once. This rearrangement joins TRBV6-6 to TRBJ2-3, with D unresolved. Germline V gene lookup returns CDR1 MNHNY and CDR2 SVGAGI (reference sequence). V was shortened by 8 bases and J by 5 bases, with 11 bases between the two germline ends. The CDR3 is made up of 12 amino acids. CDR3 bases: TGTGCCAGCTCCTCTCCCGGAGATACGCAGTATTTT. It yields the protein CASSSPGDTQYF.

The CDR3: CASSSNNQPQHF. The CDR3 DNA sequence: TGTGCCAGCAGTTCCAACAATCAGCCCCAGCATTTT. This chain connects TRBV6-5 to TRBJ1-5; D not certain. This CDR3 has 12 residues. Trimming removed 4 bases from V and 3 bases from J, with 4 bases in between. Germline-derived CDR1 and CDR2 are MNHEY and SVGAGI.

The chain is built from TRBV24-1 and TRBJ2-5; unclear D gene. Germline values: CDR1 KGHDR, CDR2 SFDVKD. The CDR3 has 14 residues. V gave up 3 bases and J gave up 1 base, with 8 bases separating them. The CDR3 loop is CATSDNGFQETQYF. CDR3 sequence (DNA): TGTGCCACCAGTGATAACGGGTTCCAAGAGACCCAGTACTTC.

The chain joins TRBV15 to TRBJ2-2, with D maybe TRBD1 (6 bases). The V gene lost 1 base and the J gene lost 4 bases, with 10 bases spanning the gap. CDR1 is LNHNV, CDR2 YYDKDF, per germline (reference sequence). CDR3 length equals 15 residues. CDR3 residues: CATSRAQGFTGELFF. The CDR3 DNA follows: TGTGCCACCAGCAGAGCTCAGGGGTTCACCGGGGAGCTGTTTTTT. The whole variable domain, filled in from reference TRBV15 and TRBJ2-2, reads DAMVIQNPRYQVTQFGKPVTLSCSQTLNHNVMYWYQQKSSQAPKLLFHYYDKDFNNEADTPDNFQSRRPNTSFCFLDIRSPGLGDTAMYLCATSRAQGFTGELFFGEGSRLTVL.

The CDR3 spells CASSIQGQLHEQYF. In DNA form, the CDR3 reads TGTGCCAGCAGTATACAGGGGCAGCTCCACGAGCAGTACTTC. The chain combines TRBV2 with TRBJ2-7; 7 bases agree with TRBD1. V shed 5 bases, J shed 5 bases, and the junction held 9 bases outside the gene matches. The CDR3 sequence is 14 residues long. The germline CDR1 and CDR2 sequences are SNHLY and FYNNEI.

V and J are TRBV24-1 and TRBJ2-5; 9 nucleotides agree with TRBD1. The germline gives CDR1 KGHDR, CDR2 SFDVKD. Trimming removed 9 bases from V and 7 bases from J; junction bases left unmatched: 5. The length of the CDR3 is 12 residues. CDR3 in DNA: TGTGCCACCGGGACAGGGTTCGGGACCCAGTACTTC. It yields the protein CATGTGFGTQYF.

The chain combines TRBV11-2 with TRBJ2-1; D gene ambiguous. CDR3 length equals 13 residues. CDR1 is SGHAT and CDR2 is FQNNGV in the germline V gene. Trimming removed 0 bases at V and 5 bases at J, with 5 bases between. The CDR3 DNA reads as TGTGCCAGCAGCTTAGACAGTAACAATGAGCAGTTCTTC. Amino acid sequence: CASSLDSNNEQFF.

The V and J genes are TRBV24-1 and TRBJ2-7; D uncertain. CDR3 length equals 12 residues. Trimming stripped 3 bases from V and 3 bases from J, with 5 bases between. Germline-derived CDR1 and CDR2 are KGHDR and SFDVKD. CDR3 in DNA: TGTGCCACCAGTGATGGAGACTACGAGCAGTACTTC. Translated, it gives CATSDGDYEQYF.

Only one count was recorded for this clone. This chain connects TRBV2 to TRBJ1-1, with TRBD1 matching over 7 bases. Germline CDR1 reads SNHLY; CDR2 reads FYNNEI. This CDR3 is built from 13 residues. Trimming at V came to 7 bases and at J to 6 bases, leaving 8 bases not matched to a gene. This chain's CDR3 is CASKIGGQPEAFF. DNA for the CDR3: TGTGCCAGCAAGATAGGGGGACAGCCTGAAGCTTTCTTT.

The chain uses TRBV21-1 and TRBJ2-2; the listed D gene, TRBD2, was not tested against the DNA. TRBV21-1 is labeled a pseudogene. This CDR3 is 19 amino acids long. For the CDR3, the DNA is TGTGCCAGCAGCAAAGTGGGACTAGCGGGGGGGAGTCTGCCCGGGGAGCTGTTTTTT. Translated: CASSKVGLAGGSLPGELFF.

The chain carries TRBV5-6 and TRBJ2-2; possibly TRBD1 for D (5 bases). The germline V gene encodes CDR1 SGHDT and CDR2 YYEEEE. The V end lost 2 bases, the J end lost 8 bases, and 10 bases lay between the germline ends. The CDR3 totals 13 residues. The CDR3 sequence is CASSLQVTGELFF. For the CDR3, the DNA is TGTGCCAGCAGCTTACAGGTCACTGGGGAGCTGTTTTTT.

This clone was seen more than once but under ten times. The CDR3 DNA reads TGTGCCAGCAGCTATGGGGACTTTAACACTGAAGCTTTCTTT. It is translated as CASSYGDFNTEAFF. The chain joins TRBV7-9 to TRBJ1-1; TRBD1 might be the D (5 bases). CDR1 and CDR2 (germline): SEHNR, FQNEAQ (reference sequence). This CDR3 comprises 14 residues. The V and J ends lost 4 bases and 2 bases respectively, with 11 bases between them.

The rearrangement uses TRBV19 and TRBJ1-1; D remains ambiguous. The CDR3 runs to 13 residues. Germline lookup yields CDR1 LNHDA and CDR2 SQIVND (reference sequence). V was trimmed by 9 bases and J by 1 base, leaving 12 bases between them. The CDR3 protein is CASRNTKNTEAFF. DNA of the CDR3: TGTGCCAGCAGAAATACGAAGAACACTGAAGCTTTCTTT. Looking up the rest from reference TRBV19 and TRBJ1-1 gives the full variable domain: DGGITQSPKYLFRKEGQNVTLSCEQNLNHDAMYWYRQDPGQGLRLIYYSQIVNDFQKGDIAEGYSVSREKKESFPLTVTSAQKNPTAFYLCASRNTKNTEAFFGQGTRLTVV.

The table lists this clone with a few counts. The CDR3 sequence: CASSQAGTSGVSGANVLTF. The CDR3 coding sequence is TGTGCCAGCAGCCAAGCGGGGACTAGCGGGGTATCTGGGGCCAACGTCCTGACTTTC. The chain couples TRBV4-2 to TRBJ2-6; 13 positions agree with TRBD2. The CDR3 has 19 residues. The germline V gene has CDR1 LGHNA and CDR2 YNFKEQ. V dropped 1 base and J dropped 1; count of bases not matched to a gene: 4.

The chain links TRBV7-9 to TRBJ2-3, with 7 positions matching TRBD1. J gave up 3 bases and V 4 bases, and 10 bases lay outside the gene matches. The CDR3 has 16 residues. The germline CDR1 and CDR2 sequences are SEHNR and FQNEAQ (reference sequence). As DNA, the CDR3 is TGTGCCAGCAGCTCCTGGGACAGACACTTGACAGATACGCAGTATTTT. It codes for CASSSWDRHLTDTQYF.

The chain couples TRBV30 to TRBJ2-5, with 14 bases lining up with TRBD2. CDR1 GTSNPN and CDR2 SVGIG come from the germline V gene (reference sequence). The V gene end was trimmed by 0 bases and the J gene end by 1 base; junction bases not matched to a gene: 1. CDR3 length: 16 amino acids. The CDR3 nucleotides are TGTGCCTGGAGTGTCGGACTAGCGGGGGGCCAAGAGACCCAGTACTTC. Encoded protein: CAWSVGLAGGQETQYF.

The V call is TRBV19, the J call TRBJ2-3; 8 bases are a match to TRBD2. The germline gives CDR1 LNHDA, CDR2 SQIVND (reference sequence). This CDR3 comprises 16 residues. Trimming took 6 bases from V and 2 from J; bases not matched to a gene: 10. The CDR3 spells CASRPRAGVVTDTQYF. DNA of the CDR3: TGTGCCAGTAGACCGCGAGCGGGGGTGGTCACAGATACGCAGTATTTT.

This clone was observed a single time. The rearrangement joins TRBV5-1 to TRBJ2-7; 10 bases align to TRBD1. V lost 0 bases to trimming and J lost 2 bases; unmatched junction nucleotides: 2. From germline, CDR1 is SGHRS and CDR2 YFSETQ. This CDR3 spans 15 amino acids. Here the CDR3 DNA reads TGCGCCAGCAGCTTGGCGGGACAGGGGACCTACGAGCAGTACTTC. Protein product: CASSLAGQGTYEQYF.

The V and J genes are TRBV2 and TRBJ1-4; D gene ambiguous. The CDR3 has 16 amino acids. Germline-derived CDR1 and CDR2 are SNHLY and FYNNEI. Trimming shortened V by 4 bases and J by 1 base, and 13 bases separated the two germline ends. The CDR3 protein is CASSVPVYGTNEKLFF. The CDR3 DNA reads TGTGCCAGCAGTGTTCCGGTTTACGGAACTAATGAAAAACTGTTTTTT. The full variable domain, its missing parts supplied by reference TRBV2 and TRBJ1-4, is EPEVTQTPSHQVTQMGQEVILRCVPISNHLYFYWYRQILGQKVEFLVSFYNNEISEKSEIFDDQFSVERPDGSNFTLKIRSTKLEDSAMYFCASSVPVYGTNEKLFFGSGTQLSVL.

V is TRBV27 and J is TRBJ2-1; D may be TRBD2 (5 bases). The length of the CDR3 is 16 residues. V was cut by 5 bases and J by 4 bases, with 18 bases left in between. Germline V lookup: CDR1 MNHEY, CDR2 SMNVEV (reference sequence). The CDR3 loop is CASSPRGALLYNEQFF. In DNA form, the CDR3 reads TGTGCCAGCAGTCCCCGGGGTGCCCTCCTTTACAATGAGCAGTTCTTC.

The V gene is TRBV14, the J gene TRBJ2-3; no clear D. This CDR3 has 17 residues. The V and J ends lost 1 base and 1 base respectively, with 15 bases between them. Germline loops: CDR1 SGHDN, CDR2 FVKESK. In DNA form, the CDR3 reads TGTGCCAGCAGCCAAGGTGGTCTGGCGGTGCGCACAGATACGCAGTATTTT. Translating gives CASSQGGLAVRTDTQYF. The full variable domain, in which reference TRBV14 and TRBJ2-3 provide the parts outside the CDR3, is EAGVTQFPSHSVIEKGQTVTLRCDPISGHDNLYWYRRVMGKEIKFLLHFVKESKQDESGMPNNRFLAERTGGTYSTLKVQPAELEDSGVYFCASSQGGLAVRTDTQYFGPGTRLTVL.

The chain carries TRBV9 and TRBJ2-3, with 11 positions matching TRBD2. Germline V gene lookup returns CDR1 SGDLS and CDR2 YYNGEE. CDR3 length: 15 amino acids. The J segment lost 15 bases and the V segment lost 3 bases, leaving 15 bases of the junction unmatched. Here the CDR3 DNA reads TGTGCCAGCAGCGCGAGGCTGAGTAGCGGGGGGGTGCCATATTTT. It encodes CASSARLSSGGVPYF. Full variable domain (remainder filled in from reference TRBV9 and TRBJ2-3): DSGVTQTPKHLITATGQRVTLRCSPRSGDLSVYWYQQSLDQGLQFLIQYYNGEERAKGNILERFSAQQFPDLHSELNLSSLELGDSALYFCASSARLSSGGVPYFGPGTRLTVL.

The chain's CDR3 is CASSRLAGGHEQYF. Written as DNA, the CDR3 is TGTGCCAGTAGTCGACTAGCGGGGGGTCACGAGCAGTACTTC. The V call is TRBV19, the J call TRBJ2-7; 13 nucleotides match TRBD2. This CDR3 is 14 amino acids long. In germline, CDR1 is LNHDA, CDR2 SQIVND (reference sequence). J gave up 5 bases and V 5 bases, and 3 bases lay outside the gene matches.